The 13 T cell receptor beta chains reported below all come from one sample, sequenced in a study of T cell repertoires in cytomegalovirus infection. Their antigen targets remain unknown. Using its own MiXCR run on the reads, TCRdb lists one record per CDR3 protein. The sample has some 350,000 distinct CDR3 sequences; 34% are singletons. The specimen was cultured PBMCs, collected from culture after CMV antigen stimulation. The receptors were sampled from a human donor in good health (CMV status not recorded). Some clones in this sample may be carry-over from other donors' samples.

This clonotype was counted a few times. The chain links TRBV6-2 or TRBV6-3 to TRBJ2-6; TRBD1 matches 7 bases. The V gene end was trimmed by 0 bases and the J gene end by 1 base; junction bases not matched to a gene: 9. This CDR3 comprises 19 residues. CDR1 MNHEY and CDR2 SVGEGT come from the germline V gene. The CDR3 DNA is TGTGCCAGCAGTTACTCACCGGGACAGCAGTTTTCTGGGGCCAACGTCCTGACTTTC. Protein product: CASSYSPGQQFSGANVLTF.

This clonotype was recorded a few times. The CDR3 region has the DNA TGTGCCAGCAGCACGGGAGGAGAGACCCAGTACTTC. It yields the protein CASSTGGETQYF. The genes are TRBV6-6 and TRBJ2-5; 7 nucleotides align to TRBD2. The germline V gene has CDR1 MNHNY and CDR2 SVGAGI (reference sequence). The CDR3 runs 12 residues. Unmatched junction bases numbered 2, after V lost 6 bases and J lost 4 bases.

The sample holds a few counts of this clonotype. For the CDR3, the DNA is TGTGCCAGCAGCAATTGGGGAGAGGAGACCCAGTACTTC. Its protein is CASSNWGEETQYF. This chain uses TRBV7-3 with TRBJ2-5, with a weak D call TRBD2 (5 bases). The CDR3 consists of 13 residues. V lost 5 bases and J lost 5, with 12 bases in between. Germline loops: CDR1 SGHTA, CDR2 FQGTGA.

This clonotype has just a few counts. V gene TRBV12-3 or TRBV12-4 combines with J gene TRBJ2-7; D uncertain. The CDR3 has 14 amino acids. V lost 4 bases and J lost 2, with 12 bases in between. DNA for the CDR3: TGTGCCAGCAGTTCCAGCCCTACCCCCTACGAGCAGTACTTC. The encoded protein is CASSSSPTPYEQYF.

J is TRBJ1-1 and V is TRBV28; 9 nucleotides match TRBD1. CDR1 and CDR2 from the germline V gene are MDHEN and SYDVKM. V gave up 5 bases and J gave up 11 bases; unmatched junction bases: 9. The CDR3 totals 13 residues. The CDR3 DNA follows: TGTGCCAGCAGTCCCGGGACAGGGAGGGGTGCTTTCTTT. It translates to CASSPGTGRGAFF.

Only a few counts were recorded for this clonotype. This chain joins TRBV9 and TRBJ2-6; a weak D match, TRBD1 (5 bases). V was shortened by 3 bases and J by 0 bases, with 13 bases between the two germline ends. The CDR3 totals 17 residues. CDR1 and CDR2 from the germline V gene are SGDLS and YYNGEE. DNA for the CDR3: TGTGCCAGCAGCGAAACAGGTTCGAACTCTGGGGCCAACGTCCTGACTTTC. Translating it yields CASSETGSNSGANVLTF.

J is TRBJ2-1 and V is TRBV11-2; 10 bases match TRBD2. There are 14 residues in the CDR3. Looked up from germline, CDR1 is SGHAT and CDR2 is FQNNGV. The V and J ends lost 7 bases and 8 bases, in that order; junction bases with no gene match: 8. DNA for the CDR3: TGTGCCAGCACCCCTAGCGGGAGCATCGATGAGCAGTTCTTC. Amino acids: CASTPSGSIDEQFF.

This clonotype was observed many times. The chain employs TRBV7-2 and TRBJ2-3; tentative D call: TRBD2 (6 bases). CDR3 size: 13 residues. The V end lost 1 base, the J end lost 4 bases, and 6 bases lay between the germline ends. Germline values: CDR1 SGHTA, CDR2 FQGNSA. CDR3 in amino acids: CASSLGLADTQYF. CDR3 nucleotides: TGTGCCAGCAGCTTAGGACTAGCAGATACGCAGTATTTT.

The V call is TRBV6-5, the J call TRBJ2-5; D tentatively reads TRBD1 or TRBD2 (5 bases each). The germline V gene has CDR1 MNHEY and CDR2 SVGAGI. V was cut by 5 bases and J by 5 bases, with 12 bases left in between. The CDR3 is 13 residues long. In DNA form, the CDR3 reads TGTGCCAGCAGTGCCGGGACCCCGGAGACCCAGTACTTC. The encoded protein is CASSAGTPETQYF.

The chain has TRBV7-2 and TRBJ1-1, with 9 nucleotides matching TRBD1. CDR1 SGHTA and CDR2 FQGNSA come from the germline V gene. V gave up 4 bases and J gave up 4 bases; unmatched junction bases: 7. CDR3 size: 15 residues. CDR3: CASSYSDRGSTEAFF. The DNA of the CDR3 is TGTGCCAGCAGCTACTCAGACAGGGGGAGCACTGAAGCTTTCTTT. The variable domain in full, completed from reference TRBV7-2 and TRBJ1-1, reads GAGVSQSPSNKVTEKGKDVELRCDPISGHTALYWYRQSLGQGLEFLIYFQGNSAPDKSGLPSDRFSAERTGGSVSTLTIQRTQQEDSAVYLCASSYSDRGSTEAFFGQGTRLTVV.

The genes are TRBV29-1 and TRBJ1-1, with D possibly being TRBD1 (5 bases). The CDR3 length is 13 residues. Germline V gene data show CDR1 as SQVTM and CDR2 as ANQGSEA. The V end lost 4 bases, the J end lost 3 bases, and 12 bases lay between the germline ends. CDR3 in amino acids: CSVGGQGDTEAFF. Here the CDR3 DNA reads TGCAGCGTTGGCGGGCAGGGCGACACTGAAGCTTTCTTT.

This clonotype was observed a handful of times. The chain uses TRBV30 and TRBJ1-6; no definite D call. V gave up 0 bases and J gave up 0 bases, with 12 bases separating them. Germline values: CDR1 GTSNPN, CDR2 SVGIG (reference sequence). The CDR3 extends over 17 amino acids. CDR3 sequence (DNA): TGTGCCTGGAGTGTAAATCGCGGCAGCTCCTATAATTCACCCCTCCACTTT. Translating gives CAWSVNRGSSYNSPLHF.

The V gene is TRBV7-6, the J gene TRBJ2-1; D uncertain. Germline values: CDR1 SGHVS, CDR2 FNYEAQ. This CDR3 has 13 amino acids. V shed 2 bases and J shed 10 bases, with 12 bases lying between them. The chain's CDR3 is CASSLIRSAEQFF. The CDR3 DNA reads TGTGCCAGCAGCTTAATTAGATCGGCGGAGCAGTTCTTC. Together with reference TRBV7-6 and TRBJ2-1, the CDR3 gives the full variable domain: GAGVSQSPRYKVTKRGQDVALRCDPISGHVSLYWYRQALGQGPEFLTYFNYEAQQDKSGLPNDRFSAERPEGSISTLTIQRTEQRDSAMYRCASSLIRSAEQFFGPGTRLTVL.